This entry lists 11 T cell receptor beta chains sequenced from one sample in a study of molecular identifiers for immune sequencing clone quantification (dated by TCRdb to between 2018 and 2020). Receptor libraries were prepared by PCR. The run used an Illumina HiSeq 4000. TCRdb's own reprocessing of the public reads used fastp at Q25 and MiXCR and kept productive beta chains. CDR3 protein duplicates are merged, each entry listing the most common genes and DNA. The sample profile shows some 59,000 distinct CDR3 sequences; around 27% of them were found once. Of the sample, over 1.5% is held by the ten largest clones. Sequencing was done on a sample of naive CD8+ T cells from blood, with Jurkat cell RNA spiked in. The cell subset or site label of this sample denotes: FACS-sorted CD8+CD4-CCR7+CD45RA+ naive T cells. The source is a human donor in good health. Some libraries in this study had Jurkat cell RNA spiked in.

This clonotype showed up just once. Sequence at one end of the junction differs from germline and may be a read error. The chain employs TRBV2 and TRBJ1-2; D ambiguous. This CDR3 comprises 15 residues. The germline CDR1 and CDR2 sequences are SNHLY and FYNNEI. The CDR3 region has the DNA TGTGCCAGCAGTGAAGAAACCCCTCTCCCCTATGGCTACCCCTTC. Translated: CASSEETPLPYGYPF.

This clonotype was seen ten or more times. V gene TRBV20-1 combines with J gene TRBJ2-2; possible D gene TRBD2, 5 bases. Between the trimmed V and J ends, which lost 4 bases and 1 base, there was a span of 13 bases. Looked up from germline, CDR1 is DFQATT and CDR2 is SNEGSKA (reference sequence). This CDR3 has 15 amino acids. The chain's CDR3 is CSAIGLAENTGELFF. The CDR3 nucleotides read TGCAGTGCTATAGGTCTAGCCGAGAACACCGGGGAGCTGTTTTTT.

This clonotype was counted a few times. J is TRBJ2-6 and V is TRBV10-3; D gene ambiguous. The CDR3 loop spans 18 amino acids. Looked up from germline, CDR1 is ENHRY and CDR2 is SYGVKD. V was pared by 2 bases and J by 0 bases, with 14 bases between. The CDR3 spells CAISEPKLGYSGANVLTF. The DNA of the CDR3 is TGTGCCATCAGTGAGCCCAAGTTGGGGTACTCTGGGGCCAACGTCCTGACTTTC.

This clonotype came up many times. The CDR3 sequence: CASSALAGKYNEQFF. DNA of the CDR3: TGTGCCAGCAGCGCCCTAGCGGGGAAATACAATGAGCAGTTCTTC. The J gene is TRBJ2-1, the V gene TRBV7-2; 9 positions match TRBD2. Germline V lookup: CDR1 SGHTA, CDR2 FQGNSA. This CDR3 has 15 amino acids. Trimming cost V 5 bases and J 4 bases; bases outside gene matches: 6. The complete variable domain, with remaining parts taken from reference TRBV7-2 and TRBJ2-1, reads GAGVSQSPSNKVTEKGKDVELRCDPISGHTALYWYRQSLGQGLEFLIYFQGNSAPDKSGLPSDRFSAERTGGSVSTLTIQRTQQEDSAVYLCASSALAGKYNEQFFGPGTRLTVL.

The chain combines TRBV11-2 with TRBJ1-4; D unclear. From germline, CDR1 is SGHAT and CDR2 FQNNGV. Trimming cost V 5 bases and J 0 bases, with 10 bases left between them. The CDR3 length is 15 residues. The CDR3 spells CASSLAAATNEKLFF. Here the CDR3 DNA reads TGTGCCAGCAGCCTGGCTGCTGCAACTAATGAAAAACTGTTTTTT.

This clonotype occurred many times. The CDR3 here is CASSQNSGTVLSGYTF. The DNA of the CDR3 is TGCGCCAGCAGCCAAAATTCCGGGACCGTATTATCCGGCTACACCTTC. The V and J genes are TRBV4-3 and TRBJ1-2, with a tentative D call TRBD1 (5 bases). This CDR3 has 16 amino acids. Trimming took 2 bases from V and 8 from J, leaving 21 bases between them. Germline V lookup: CDR1 LGHNA, CDR2 YSLEER.

This clonotype occurred many times. V usage is TRBV13 and J usage is TRBJ2-2; D unresolved. The CDR3 contains 11 residues. Germline V gene data show CDR1 as PRHDT and CDR2 as FYEKMQ (reference sequence). The V end lost 10 bases, the J end lost 2 bases, and 5 bases lay between the germline ends. This chain's CDR3 is CATSNTGELFF. The CDR3 DNA reads as TGTGCCACCTCCAACACCGGGGAGCTGTTTTTT.

With respect to this clonotype: A clone one base away is much larger, so this may be a read error. The chain combines TRBV7-9 with TRBJ1-1; D is unresolved. The CDR3 loop spans 14 amino acids. CDR1 and CDR2 (germline): SEHNR, FQNEAQ (reference sequence). Between the trimmed V and J ends, which lost 1 base and 3 bases, there was a span of 9 bases. CDR3 in DNA: TGTGCCAGCAGCTTAGACAACGGCGACACTGAAGCTTTCTTT. Its protein product is CASSLDNGDTEAFF.

This clonotype showed up many times. This chain joins TRBV16 and TRBJ2-7; no definite D call. Germline values: CDR1 KGHSY, CDR2 FQNENV. The CDR3 covers 18 residues. V lost 2 bases, J lost 7 bases, and 27 bases lay in between. DNA of the CDR3: TGTGCCAGCAGCCAAACGTTATGGTCGGGCAAACCGCTTCGGGAGCAGTACTTC. Amino acid sequence: CASSQTLWSGKPLREQYF.

Concerning this clonotype: With a much larger clone just one base away, this may be a read error. The chain has TRBV24-1 and TRBJ1-5; D is perhaps TRBD1 (5 bases). Germline lookup yields CDR1 KGHDR and CDR2 SFDVKD. This CDR3 contains 13 residues. CDR3 coding DNA: TGTGCCACCAGTGATTTGCGTATGGGGCCCCGGCATTTT. As protein: CATSDLRMGPRHF.

This clonotype was detected only a few times. This may be a read error: a much more frequent sequence differs by one nucleotide. This chain connects TRBV29-1 to TRBJ2-7; D uncertain. The CDR3 has 12 residues. CDR1 is SQVTM, CDR2 ANQGSEA, per germline. Deletions cut 7 bases from V and 3 bases from J, with 13 bases between. CDR3 residues: CSAFGAYYEQYF. The CDR3 coding sequence is TGCAGCGCCTTTGGAGCCTACTACGAGCAGTACTTC.